This T cell receptor (beta chain) was documented in a study of control samples from healthy donors and cancer patients. The CDR3 loop spans 17 amino acids. Germline CDR1 is LNHDA and CDR2 is SQIVND (reference sequence). The V and J ends lost 3 bases and 4 bases, in that order; junction bases with no gene match: 14. The assay was immunoSEQ multiplex PCR, and TCRdb's table has in-frame clones only and misses some. The sample includes some 120,000 clones, less than 95% of them seen just once. Material: blood. This receptor was identified in a man aged 18 to 29 in good health. The rearrangement uses TRBV19 and TRBJ2-7; TRBD1 matches at 8 bases. This CDR3 reads CASSIRPRQGMVYEQYF. The CDR3 nucleotides are TGTGCCAGTAGTATCCGCCCTCGACAGGGGATGGTTTACGAGCAGTACTTC. Filled out from reference TRBV19 and TRBJ2-7, the complete variable domain reads DGGITQSPKYLFRKEGQNVTLSCEQNLNHDAMYWYRQDPGQGLRLIYYSQIVNDFQKGDIAEGYSVSREKKESFPLTVTSAQKNPTAFYLCASSIRPRQGMVYEQYFGPGTRLTVT.